These T cell receptor beta chains were read from a single sample in a study of CD8+CD57+ T cells in acquired aplastic anemia. Each CDR3 protein gets one entry after TCRdb re-called the reads with MiXCR. The repertoire has about 200,000 distinct CDR3 sequences, about 62% of them found once; the top ten carry 58%. The source material was sorted CD4+, CD8+, or CD8+CD57+ T cells (not recorded which) from PBMCs. The receptors stem from a human donor with aplastic anemia. Both conserved end residues are part of each CDR3. Each record gives: clone size, V gene, J gene, D gene, CDR3 DNA, CDR3 protein. A D gene is named only where the DNA matches it firmly. A row's size may be missing; if present it is once, few, many or a size class.

.	TRBV9	TRBJ1-3	.	TGTGCCAGCAGCGTAGTGGGTACAGCTGGAAACACCATATATTTT	CASSVVGTAGNTIYF
.	TRBV2	TRBJ2-7	.	TGTGCCAGCAGTGTAGGACAGTACGAGCAGTACTTC	CASSVGQYEQYF
many	TRBV10-2	TRBJ2-3	.	TGCGCCACCACATTGGTCCTAAGGGGCACAGATACGCAGTATTTT	CATTLVLRGTDTQYF
.	TRBV5-4	TRBJ2-5	.	TGTGCTAGCAGCTTGGATTTGGGGGTCCAAGAGACCCAGTACTTC	CASSLDLGVQETQYF
once	TRBV24-1	TRBJ2-1	TRBD2	TGTGCCAGCTCACGCCGGGAGGGCAATGAGCAGTTCTTC	CASSRREGNEQFF
.	TRBV10-3	TRBJ2-2	.	TGTGCCATCAGTGAGACAGACACCGGGGAGCTGTTTTTT	CAISETDTGELFF
.	TRBV24-1	TRBJ2-5	.	TGTGCCACCAGTGAGCCGACCGGGACAATATCCCCGCGGACCCAGTACTTC	CATSEPTGTISPRTQYF
.	TRBV2	TRBJ2-2	.	TGTGCCAGCAGTGGGGGGGCAGGTGGGACCGGGGAGCTGTTTTTT	CASSGGAGGTGELFF
few	TRBV7-9	TRBJ1-2	.	TGTGCCAGCAGCTTAACAGGGCCGGATGGCTACACCTTC	CASSLTGPDGYTF
many	TRBV6-2/TRBV6-3	TRBJ2-5	.	TGTGCCAGCAGTTACCCGTTTTTAGAGACCCAGTACTTC	CASSYPFLETQYF
.	TRBV3-1	TRBJ2-5	.	TGTGCCAGCGCGAATCAAGAGACCCAGTACTTC	CASANQETQYF
.	TRBV10-1	TRBJ1-4	TRBD1	TGCGCCAGCAGTCCCGGGACAGGGTCAGAAAAACTGTTTTTT	CASSPGTGSEKLFF
.	TRBV5-1	TRBJ1-1	TRBD1	TGCGCCAGCAGCTTGGGGGACAGGGTCACTGAAGCTTTCTTT	CASSLGDRVTEAFF
few	TRBV7-6	TRBJ1-1	.	TGTGCCAGCAGCCCAAGGGGGACTGAGGCTTTCTTT	CASSPRGTEAFF
.	TRBV5-1	TRBJ1-6	.	TGCGCCAGCAGCTTGGGGACAGCTAATAATTCACCCCTCCACTTT	CASSLGTANNSPLHF
.	TRBV19	TRBJ1-2	.	TGTGCCAGCAAATTGTCCGGTGGCTACACCTTC	CASKLSGGYTF
many	TRBV6-4	TRBJ2-2	.	TGTGCCAGCAGTGACTCGTCCGACACCGGGGAGCTGTTTTTT	CASSDSSDTGELFF
.	TRBV7-9	TRBJ2-5	.	TGTGCCAGCAGCTTACCCAGCGGGGAGACCCAGTACTTC	CASSLPSGETQYF
few	TRBV7-7	TRBJ1-1	.	TGTGCTAGCAGCCTTGGGGGGGAGGACACTGAAGCTTTCTTT	CASSLGGEDTEAFF
.	TRBV7-9	TRBJ1-1	.	TGTGCCAGCAGCTTTAGCCCCGGGGGGAACACTGAAGCTTTGTTT	CASSFSPGGNTEALF
.	TRBV7-3	TRBJ2-1	TRBD1	TGTGCCAGCAGCCCCCAGACAGGGAACAATGAGCAGTTCTTC	CASSPQTGNNEQFF
many	TRBV6-5	TRBJ1-1	.	TGTGCCAGCAGTTACGGGACCCTCACTGAAGCTTTCTTT	CASSYGTLTEAFF
.	TRBV2	TRBJ2-3	.	TGTGCCAGCAGTTCCACCTGGGGGGGCACAGATACGCAGTATTTT	CASSSTWGGTDTQYF